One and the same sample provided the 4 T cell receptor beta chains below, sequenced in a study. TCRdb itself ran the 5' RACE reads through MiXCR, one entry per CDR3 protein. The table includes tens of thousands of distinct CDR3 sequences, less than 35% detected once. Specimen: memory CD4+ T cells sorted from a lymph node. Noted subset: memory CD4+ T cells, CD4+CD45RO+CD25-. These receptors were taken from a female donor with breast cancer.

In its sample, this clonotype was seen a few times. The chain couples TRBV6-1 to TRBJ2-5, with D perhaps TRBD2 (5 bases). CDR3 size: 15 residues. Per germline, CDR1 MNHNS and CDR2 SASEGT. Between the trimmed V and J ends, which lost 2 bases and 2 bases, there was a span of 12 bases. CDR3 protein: CASSERRTVQETQYF. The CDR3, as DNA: TGTGCCAGCAGTGAACGCAGGACTGTTCAAGAGACCCAGTACTTC.

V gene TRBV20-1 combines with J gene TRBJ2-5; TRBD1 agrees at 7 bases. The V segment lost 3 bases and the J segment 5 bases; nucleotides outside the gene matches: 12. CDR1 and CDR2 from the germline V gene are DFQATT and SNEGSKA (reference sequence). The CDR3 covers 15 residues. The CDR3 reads CSASPLTGLMETQYF. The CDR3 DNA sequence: TGCAGTGCTAGCCCTCTGACAGGGCTAATGGAGACCCAGTACTTC.

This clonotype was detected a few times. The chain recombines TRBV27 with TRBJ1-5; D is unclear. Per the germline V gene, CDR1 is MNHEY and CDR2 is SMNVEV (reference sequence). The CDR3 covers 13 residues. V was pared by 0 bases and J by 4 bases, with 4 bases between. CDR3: CASSLSLNQPQHF. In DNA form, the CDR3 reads TGTGCCAGCAGTTTATCCCTTAATCAGCCCCAGCATTTT.

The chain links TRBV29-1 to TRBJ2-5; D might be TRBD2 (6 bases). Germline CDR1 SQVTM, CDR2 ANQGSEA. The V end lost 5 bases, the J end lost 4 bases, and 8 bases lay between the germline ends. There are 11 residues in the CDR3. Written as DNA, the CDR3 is TGCAGCGTTTGGGAGGCAGAGACCCAGTACTTC. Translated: CSVWEAETQYF. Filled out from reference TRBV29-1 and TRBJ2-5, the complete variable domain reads SAVISQKPSRDICQRGTSLTIQCQVDSQVTMMFWYRQQPGQSLTLIATANQGSEATYESGFVIDKFPISRPNLTFSTLTVSNMSPEDSSIYLCSVWEAETQYFGPGTRLLVL.